Below, 28 T cell receptor beta chains from the same sample are listed, as sequenced in a study of response to subunit inactivated influenza vaccine. TCRdb used MiXCR to reprocess the RT-PCR reads, holding one entry per CDR3 protein. The table includes about 650,000 distinct CDR3 sequences, 15% to 17% detected once. The sample in question was PBMCs from blood, obtained 11 to 12 days after vaccination. The receptor source for this set is a man over 45 who received an inactivated influenza vaccine.

The chain combines TRBV6-1 with TRBJ1-1; 7 bases line up with TRBD1. From germline, CDR1 is MNHNS and CDR2 SASEGT. After removal of 6 bases from V and 5 bases from J, the junction contained 9 bases not matched to a gene. CDR3 length: 14 amino acids. CDR3 DNA sequence: TGTGCCAGCAGCAAGACAGGGTGGGATACTGAAGCTTTCTTT. Its translation is CASSKTGWDTEAFF.

The chain couples TRBV29-1 to TRBJ2-1; a possible D gene is TRBD2 (7 bases). The CDR3 is 13 amino acids. V was clipped by 7 bases and J by 8 bases, with 18 bases between them. From germline, CDR1 is SQVTM and CDR2 ANQGSEA. The CDR3 region has the DNA TGCAGCGGGGGGGGGGCCCCGGTTGATGAGCAGTTCTTC. Its protein product is CSGGGAPVDEQFF.

There are a few counts of this clonotype. The V and J genes are TRBV4-3 and TRBJ1-2; a weak D match, TRBD1 (6 bases). This CDR3 spans 15 amino acids. Trimming took off 0 bases at V and 4 bases at J, with 12 bases between the two ends. In germline, CDR1 is LGHNA, CDR2 YSLEER. CDR3 loop: CASSQEWLGGYGYTF. DNA for the CDR3: TGCGCCAGCAGCCAAGAGTGGCTAGGGGGCTATGGCTACACCTTC.

This clonotype has just a few counts. The rearrangement uses TRBV20-1 and TRBJ2-7; 10 nucleotides align to TRBD1. Germline V gene data show CDR1 as DFQATT and CDR2 as SNEGSKA (reference sequence). The length of the CDR3 is 15 residues. V lost 6 bases to trimming and J lost 5 bases; unmatched junction nucleotides: 13. DNA of the CDR3: TGCAGTGCAAAGTCTGTCCGGGACAGGGGCGACGAGCAGTACTTC. Amino acid sequence: CSAKSVRDRGDEQYF.

This clonotype was seen a few times. The V call is TRBV5-1, the J call TRBJ1-1, with D perhaps TRBD1 (5 bases). Trimming removed 6 bases at V and 14 bases at J, with 23 bases between. Germline V gene sequence: CDR1 SGHRS, CDR2 YFSETQ. The CDR3 sequence is 13 residues long. For the CDR3, the DNA is TGCGCCAGCACCTCCCTGACCGGGACCCCCCGATTCTTT. Encoded protein: CASTSLTGTPRFF.

The V gene is TRBV7-6, the J gene TRBJ2-3, with 11 bases matching TRBD2. CDR1 is SGHVS and CDR2 is FNYEAQ in the germline V gene. The J segment lost 4 bases and the V segment lost 5 bases, leaving 11 bases of the junction unmatched. The CDR3 is made up of 17 amino acids. The CDR3 coding sequence is TGTGCCAGCAGCCTCTATGCTAGCGGGGGGCGTCCAGATACGCAGTATTTT. It translates to CASSLYASGGRPDTQYF.

There are many counts of this clonotype. V and J are TRBV20-1 and TRBJ2-3; TRBD2 matches 8 bases. In germline, CDR1 is DFQATT, CDR2 SNEGSKA (reference sequence). The CDR3 runs to 14 residues. V lost 3 bases to trimming and J lost 2 bases; unmatched junction nucleotides: 4. CDR3 loop: CSASGGLVTDTQYF. CDR3 nucleotide sequence: TGCAGTGCTAGTGGGGGACTAGTCACAGATACGCAGTATTTT.

This clonotype was seen only a few times. The chain has TRBV19 and TRBJ2-3, with 9 bases fitting TRBD2. CDR3 length: 15 amino acids. The V gene end was trimmed by 1 base and the J gene end by 4 bases; junction bases not matched to a gene: 3. Germline V gene sequence: CDR1 LNHDA, CDR2 SQIVND (reference sequence). The DNA of the CDR3 is TGTGCCAGTAGTATAGGCGCGGGAGGGGCAGATACGCAGTATTTT. This codes for CASSIGAGGADTQYF.

The sample holds one count of this clonotype. CDR3 residues: CSARVGVTYEQYF. For the CDR3, the DNA is TGCAGTGCTAGGGTGGGGGTGACCTACGAGCAGTACTTC. The chain employs TRBV20-1 and TRBJ2-7; D tentatively fits TRBD1 or TRBD2 (5 bases each). CDR1 DFQATT and CDR2 SNEGSKA come from the germline V gene (reference sequence). V shed 3 bases and J shed 2 bases, with 11 bases lying between them. This CDR3 has 13 residues.

CDR3 in DNA: TGTGCCAGCAGTGTAGCGCCAGGGGGCTTTGGCTACACCTTC. Its protein product is CASSVAPGGFGYTF. This chain connects TRBV7-2 to TRBJ1-2; TRBD1 matches at 8 bases. The CDR3 runs 14 residues. The germline V gene encodes CDR1 SGHTA and CDR2 FQGNSA. Trimming cost V 6 bases and J 7 bases; bases outside gene matches: 10.

This rearrangement joins TRBV20-1 to TRBJ2-3, with 10 positions matching TRBD2. This CDR3 is 14 amino acids long. Per the germline V gene, CDR1 is DFQATT and CDR2 is SNEGSKA (reference sequence). V lost 6 bases, J lost 2 bases, and 5 bases stayed unmatched. Here the CDR3 reads CSATLAGVTDTQYF. The CDR3 bases are TGCAGTGCAACTCTAGCGGGAGTCACAGATACGCAGTATTTT.

This clonotype was seen repeatedly, ten times or more. The gene calls are TRBV18 and TRBJ2-1; D call uncertain. V was shortened by 1 base and J by 7 bases, with 5 bases between the two germline ends. This CDR3 spans 12 amino acids. CDR1 and CDR2 (germline): KGHSH, LQKENI. CDR3 protein: CASSPLVNEQFF. In nucleotides, the CDR3 is TGTGCCAGCTCACCACTGGTTAATGAGCAGTTCTTC.

The chain recombines TRBV7-2 with TRBJ1-2, with unresolved D. From germline, CDR1 is SGHTA and CDR2 FQGNSA. Between the trimmed V and J ends, which lost 5 bases and 4 bases, there was a span of 14 bases. This CDR3 is built from 14 residues. The CDR3 nucleotides read TGTGCCAGCAGCCCCCGCGGAAGGACCTATGGCTACACCTTC. Its protein product is CASSPRGRTYGYTF.

CDR3 DNA sequence: TGTGCCAGCGGGGGAACCCTGGGCCACTACGAGCAGTACTTC. Encoded protein: CASGGTLGHYEQYF. This rearrangement joins TRBV28 to TRBJ2-7; perhaps D is TRBD1 or TRBD2 (5 bases each). The CDR3 length is 14 residues. The V gene's germline CDR1 is MDHEN and CDR2 SYDVKM. The V end lost 8 bases, the J end lost 3 bases, and 17 bases lay between the germline ends.

The gene calls are TRBV6-5 and TRBJ2-7; TRBD2 is a possible D gene (6 bases). CDR1 and CDR2 from the germline V gene are MNHEY and SVGAGI. The germline V and J ends were trimmed by 4 bases and 2 bases, with 12 bases remaining between them. The CDR3 is 14 amino acids. CDR3 sequence: CASSSPREAYEQYF. The CDR3, as DNA: TGTGCCAGCAGTTCACCCAGGGAGGCCTACGAGCAGTACTTC.

This clonotype occurred many times. The chain employs TRBV5-5 and TRBJ2-7; 11 nucleotides align to TRBD2. The CDR3 consists of 15 residues. Germline V lookup: CDR1 SGHKS, CDR2 YYEKEE (reference sequence). J lost 2 bases, V lost 4 bases, and 5 bases had no gene match. The CDR3 loop reads CASSERLAGTYEQYF. The CDR3 DNA reads TGTGCCAGCAGCGAGAGACTAGCGGGAACCTACGAGCAGTACTTC.

This clonotype was counted at least ten times. V gene TRBV27 combines with J gene TRBJ2-2; maybe TRBD1 (5 bases). V gave up 4 bases and J gave up 4 bases, with 19 bases separating them. The CDR3 has 17 residues. Germline CDR1 is MNHEY and CDR2 is SMNVEV (reference sequence). The CDR3, as DNA: TGTGCCAGCAGTTCCATATCCCGAACAGGAGTCACCGGGGAGCTGTTTTTT. Translating it yields CASSSISRTGVTGELFF.

The V call is TRBV5-1, the J call TRBJ2-7; D is perhaps TRBD1 or TRBD2 (6 bases each). From germline, CDR1 is SGHRS and CDR2 YFSETQ. The CDR3 covers 15 residues. V was cut by 3 bases and J by 0 bases, with 13 bases left in between. The CDR3 DNA reads TGCGCCAGCAGCTGGGGGCCGGGGGACTCCTACGAGCAGTACTTC. Translated, it gives CASSWGPGDSYEQYF.

The V and J genes are TRBV9 and TRBJ2-1; TRBD1 agrees at 9 bases. V lost 6 bases and J lost 4; bases outside the gene matches: 2. The CDR3 sequence is 13 residues long. The germline V gene encodes CDR1 SGDLS and CDR2 YYNGEE. The CDR3 sequence is CASTQGAYNEQFF. CDR3 nucleotides: TGTGCCAGCACACAGGGGGCGTACAATGAGCAGTTCTTC.

The rearrangement links TRBV29-1 to TRBJ2-3, with 16 bases identical to TRBD2. This CDR3 has 14 amino acids. Germline assignment: CDR1 SQVTM and CDR2 ANQGSEA. Trimming cost V 6 bases and J 8 bases; bases outside gene matches: 5. The CDR3 spells CSVGTSGRASTQYF. DNA for the CDR3: TGCAGCGTAGGGACTAGCGGGAGGGCCAGTACGCAGTATTTT.

In its sample, this clonotype was seen a few times. The chain is built from TRBV7-9 and TRBJ2-2; TRBD1 or TRBD2 may be the D gene (5 bases each). This CDR3 has 15 amino acids. V lost 4 bases and J 8 bases, leaving 17 bases between the germline ends. Germline V gene data show CDR1 as SEHNR and CDR2 as FQNEAQ (reference sequence). CDR3 nucleotide sequence: TGTGCCAGCAGCTCCCAACTGGGACGATCTGGGGAGCTGTTTTTT. This codes for CASSSQLGRSGELFF.

This clonotype has more than one count but fewer than ten. The chain recombines TRBV28 with TRBJ2-5; D remains ambiguous. The V and J ends lost 7 bases and 0 bases respectively, with 9 bases between them. This CDR3 spans 13 amino acids. From germline, CDR1 is MDHEN and CDR2 SYDVKM. The CDR3: CASKLVYQETQYF. The CDR3 nucleotides are TGTGCCAGCAAGTTAGTGTACCAAGAGACCCAGTACTTC. Full variable domain (rest looked up from reference TRBV28 and TRBJ2-5): DVKVTQSSRYLVKRTGEKVFLECVQDMDHENMFWYRQDPGLGLRLIYFSYDVKMKEKGDIPEGYSVSREKKERFSLILESASTNQTSMYLCASKLVYQETQYFGPGTRLLVL.

The chain has TRBV2 and TRBJ2-3, with 7 bases fitting TRBD2. In germline, CDR1 is SNHLY, CDR2 FYNNEI. The CDR3 runs 14 residues. Germline trimming cut 6 bases from V and 8 bases from J; bases unmatched to any gene: 11. DNA of the CDR3: TGTGCCAGCAGACTCCAGGGAGGGTTCGGTACGCAGTATTTT. Protein: CASRLQGGFGTQYF.

The chain employs TRBV11-1 and TRBJ2-1, with 8 bases matching TRBD2. V was pared by 3 bases and J by 6 bases, with 22 bases of the junction left unmatched. Germline CDR1 reads SGHAT; CDR2 reads FQDESV (reference sequence). The CDR3 runs 20 residues. Written as DNA, the CDR3 is TGTGCCAGCAGCTTTCCTAGCGGAGTAGGAGTACCCCGGGGGGGCAATGAGCAGTTCTTC. Amino acid sequence: CASSFPSGVGVPRGGNEQFF. The full variable domain, with the rest looked up from reference TRBV11-1 and TRBJ2-1, is EAEVAQSPRYKITEKSQAVAFWCDPISGHATLYWYRQILGQGPELLVQFQDESVVDDSQLPKDRFSAERLKGVDSTLKIQPAELGDSAMYLCASSFPSGVGVPRGGNEQFFGPGTRLTVL.

The rearrangement joins TRBV12-3 or TRBV12-4 to TRBJ2-7, with no clear D. V gave up 3 bases and J gave up 5 bases, with 11 bases separating them. This CDR3 region has 13 residues. In DNA form, the CDR3 reads TGTGCCAGCAGTTTCAATCGAAGAGACGAGCAGTACTTC. The encoded protein is CASSFNRRDEQYF.

This clonotype was seen only a few times. V gene TRBV4-1 combines with J gene TRBJ2-2; TRBD2 aligns across 11 bases. The ends lost 4 bases at V and 7 bases at J; junction bases unmatched: 11. The CDR3 covers 17 residues. Germline lookup yields CDR1 MGHRA and CDR2 YSYEKL. The CDR3 loop is CASSLYLAGGDGGELFF. In DNA, the CDR3 is TGCGCCAGCAGCCTTTATCTAGCGGGGGGTGATGGCGGGGAGCTGTTTTTT.

This chain uses TRBV7-9 with TRBJ2-3; possible D gene TRBD1, 5 bases. V was pared by 5 bases and J by 5 bases, with 11 bases between. The CDR3 has 13 residues. Germline V lookup: CDR1 SEHNR, CDR2 FQNEAQ (reference sequence). The CDR3 here is CASSTRQLDTQYF. CDR3 bases: TGTGCCAGCAGCACCAGACAGCTAGATACGCAGTATTTT.

The CDR3 sequence: CASSPPEGGARYNEQFF. Written as DNA, the CDR3 is TGTGCCAGCTCACCCCCGGAAGGCGGGGCCCGGTACAATGAGCAGTTCTTC. J is TRBJ2-1 and V is TRBV18; D may be TRBD2 (6 bases). The germline V gene encodes CDR1 KGHSH and CDR2 LQKENI. With 3 bases removed from V and 4 bases from J, the gap between germline ends came to 19 bases. This CDR3 region has 17 residues.